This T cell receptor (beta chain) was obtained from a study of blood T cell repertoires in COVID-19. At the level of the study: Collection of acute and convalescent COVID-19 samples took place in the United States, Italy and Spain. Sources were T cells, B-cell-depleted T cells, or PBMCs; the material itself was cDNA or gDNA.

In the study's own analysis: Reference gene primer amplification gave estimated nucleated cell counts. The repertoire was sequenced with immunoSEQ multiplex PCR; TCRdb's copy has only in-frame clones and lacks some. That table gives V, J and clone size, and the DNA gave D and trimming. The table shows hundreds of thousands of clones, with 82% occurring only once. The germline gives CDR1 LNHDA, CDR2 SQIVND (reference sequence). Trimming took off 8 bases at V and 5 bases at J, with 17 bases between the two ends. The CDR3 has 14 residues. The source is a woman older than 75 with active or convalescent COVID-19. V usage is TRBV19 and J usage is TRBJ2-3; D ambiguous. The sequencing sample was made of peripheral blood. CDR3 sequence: CASQIGRSQDTQYF. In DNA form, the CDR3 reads TGTGCCAGTCAAATCGGAAGGAGTCAAGATACGCAGTATTTT.